The 27 T cell receptor beta chains below all came from one sample that was sequenced in a study of CD8+CD57+ T cells in acquired aplastic anemia. Patients picked for sequencing had shown CD8+CD57+ cell expansion detected by flow cytometry. TCR beta VDJ and CDR3 were profiled, and genomic DNA was the template. TCRdb processed the reads anew with MiXCR; each CDR3 protein has one entry. The table records hundreds of thousands of distinct CDR3 sequences, about 80% of them present only once. The sample was sorted CD4+, CD8+, or CD8+CD57+ T cells (not recorded which) from PBMCs. Receptor source: a human donor with aplastic anemia.

As for this clonotype: Compared with germline, one end of the junction differs, possibly owing to a read error. This chain connects TRBV9 to TRBJ1-2; 7 bases match TRBD1. CDR3 length: 13 residues. Germline V gives CDR1 SGDLS, CDR2 YYNGEE. CDR3 residues: CASSPQGTGGQFF. The CDR3 DNA is TGTGCCAGCAGCCCACAGGGGACCGGGGGGCAGTTTTTT.

For this clonotype: The DNA is omitted, as the CDR3 cannot be located on it reliably, and the CDR3 follows TCRdb's listing. J is TRBJ2-7 and V is TRBV7-4; the D call TRBD2 from the table was never checked on the DNA. The CDR3 extends over 14 residues, inclusive of both ends. CDR1 and CDR2 from the germline V gene are SGHVT and SQSDAQ. This CDR3 is CARQGVRETQYFDF.

The J gene is TRBJ2-7, the V gene TRBV7-8; possible D gene TRBD2, 5 bases. V lost 3 bases and J 4 bases, leaving 25 bases between the germline ends. This CDR3 has 18 residues. CDR1 SGHVS and CDR2 FQNEAQ come from the germline V gene. Written as DNA, the CDR3 is TGTGCCAGCAGCTTTCATCCAGACGGGAAGGCCCTTTCGTACGAGCAGTACGTC. Its translation is CASSFHPDGKALSYEQYV.

J is TRBJ1-5 and V is TRBV20-1, with TRBD1 as a possible D gene (6 bases). CDR1 is DFQATT and CDR2 is SNEGSKA in the germline V gene (reference sequence). The V end was cut by 3 bases, the J end by 11 bases, with 23 bases between. This CDR3 contains 15 residues. In nucleotides, the CDR3 is TGCAGTGCTAGTGAGGGCGGGGGGGCCTTTGAGACCCAGCATTTT. Translation gives CSASEGGGAFETQHF.

As regards this clonotype: The DNA is omitted, as the CDR3 cannot be located on it reliably, and the CDR3 follows TCRdb's listing. CDR3 protein: CASSWAGGSNYHYF. The chain couples TRBV7-2 to TRBJ2-3; TRBD2 is the table's D call, not checked against the DNA. Germline V gene lookup returns CDR1 SGHTA and CDR2 FQGNSA. Counting both end residues, the CDR3 totals 14 amino acids.

In the case of this clonotype: An end of the junction does not agree with germline; a read error may underlie this. This chain connects TRBV7-9 to TRBJ2-1; D is perhaps TRBD2 (7 bases). The germline CDR1 and CDR2 sequences are SEHNR and FQNEAQ (reference sequence). The CDR3 has 15 residues. The DNA of the CDR3 is TGTGCCAGCAGCAGTGAAAGAAGGGGGGGGAGTGAGGAGTTCTTC. It is translated as CASSSERRGGSEEFF.

The chain carries TRBV6-5 and TRBJ1-2; 7 positions agree with TRBD1. The germline CDR1 and CDR2 sequences are MNHEY and SVGAGI. V trimming: 5 bases; J trimming: 2 bases; junction bases outside the gene matches: 5. The CDR3 runs 14 residues. The DNA for the CDR3 is TGTGCCAGCAGTGAAAGACAGGGAAACTATGGCTACACCTTC. It codes for CASSERQGNYGYTF.

This chain connects TRBV5-1 to TRBJ2-7; no firm D call. The CDR3 sequence is 14 residues long. In germline, CDR1 is SGHRS, CDR2 YFSETQ. The V end lost 4 bases, the J end lost 7 bases, and 18 bases lay between the germline ends. Here the CDR3 reads CASSPTPSTLEQYF. Here the CDR3 DNA reads TGCGCCAGCAGCCCAACTCCCTCCACGTTGGAGCAGTACTTC.

This clonotype has a single count. Lacking the conserved final phenylalanine or tryptophan, this CDR3 likely reflects a read error. The limits of the CDR3 on the DNA are not certain, so only TCRdb's listed CDR3 is given. The chain recombines TRBV7-9 with TRBJ2-3. CDR1 is SEHNR, CDR2 FQNEAQ, per germline (reference sequence). The CDR3 is 13 amino acids long, termini counted. The CDR3: CASSYRSRDTQDV.

Details on this clonotype: The missing conserved phenylalanine or tryptophan at the end of this CDR3 makes a read error likely. Because the CDR3's place on the DNA is in doubt, the DNA is left out and the CDR3 is given as listed by TCRdb. The chain employs TRBV7-8 and TRBJ2-3. With termini counted, the CDR3 has 13 amino acids. Germline CDR1 and CDR2: SGHVS and FQNEAQ. The CDR3 sequence is CASRLGGRDNTQY.

A single count supports this clonotype. Given the absence of the conserved phenylalanine or tryptophan at the CDR3 end, a read error is likely. The limits of the CDR3 on the DNA are not certain, so only TCRdb's listed CDR3 is given. V usage is TRBV7-3 and J usage is TRBJ2-7. The length of the CDR3 is 12 amino acids, counting both ends. Germline lookup yields CDR1 SGHTA and CDR2 FQGTGA. CDR3 in amino acids: CASSRKANAVYH.

With regard to this clonotype: Germline is not matched at one junction end, which may reflect a read error. The chain recombines TRBV7-2 with TRBJ1-1; D is uncertain. Germline V gives CDR1 SGHTA, CDR2 FQGNSA. The CDR3 runs 13 residues. In DNA form, the CDR3 reads TGTGCCAGCAGCTTTACGGGAGACACCGAAGCTTTCTTT. Protein: CASSFTGDTEAFF.

This clonotype occurred a few times. The chain's CDR3 is CARGLYTDTQYF. CDR3 sequence (DNA): TGTGCCAGGGGACTCTACACAGATACGCAGTACTTC. The V and J genes are TRBV2 and TRBJ2-7; D may be TRBD2 (6 bases). The CDR3 runs to 12 residues. Germline CDR1 reads SNHLY; CDR2 reads FYNNEI. V was pared by 9 bases and J by 9 bases, with 18 bases between. Together with reference TRBV2 and TRBJ2-7, the CDR3 gives the full variable domain: EPEVTQTPSHQVTQMGQEVILRCVPISNHLYFYWYRQILGQKVEFLVSFYNNEISEKSEIFDDQFSVERPDGSNFTLKIRSTKLEDSAMYFCARGLYTDTQYFGPGTRLTVT.

The chain has TRBV2 and TRBJ1-2, with D perhaps TRBD2 (5 bases). With the DNA end fitting TRBJ2-5 better, the J assignment may be wrong. Germline values: CDR1 SNHLY, CDR2 FYNNEI. The CDR3 covers 15 residues. The CDR3 bases are TGTGCCAGCAGTGAGCTAGAGCGGTCACTCTACGGCCAGTACTTC. Protein sequence: CASSELERSLYGQYF.

With respect to this clonotype: The junction differs from germline at one of its ends, possibly a read error. V and J are TRBV9 and TRBJ2-3; D is perhaps TRBD1 or TRBD2 (6 bases each). CDR1 and CDR2 (germline): SGDLS, YYNGEE. The CDR3 totals 13 residues. CDR3 in amino acids: CASGDGGTTTESF. In nucleotides, the CDR3 is TGTGCCAGCGGGGACGGGGGCACGACTACGGAGTCTTTT.

The chain uses TRBV7-9 and TRBJ2-5; perhaps D is TRBD1 or TRBD2 (5 bases each). Between the trimmed V and J ends, which lost 11 bases and 14 bases, there was a span of 30 bases. The germline gives CDR1 SEHNR, CDR2 FQNEAQ (reference sequence). There are 14 residues in the CDR3. CDR3 nucleotides: TGTGCCGCCAGCAGGGCTAGGGAGACCCAGAACTACTACTTC. This gives the protein CAASRARETQNYYF.

This clonotype was recorded a few times. V usage is TRBV7-8 and J usage is TRBJ2-7, with D maybe TRBD1 (5 bases). CDR3 length equals 18 residues. In germline, CDR1 is SGHVS, CDR2 FQNEAQ. Between the trimmed V and J ends, which lost 2 bases and 4 bases, there was a span of 24 bases. CDR3 sequence reads: CASSLHPDATALSYEQYV. The CDR3 DNA sequence: TGTGCCAGCAGCTTACATCCAGACGCGACAGCCCTTTCTTACGAGCAGTACGTC.

Concerning this clonotype itself: The final CDR3 position lacks the conserved phenylalanine or tryptophan, pointing to a likely read error. V usage is TRBV7-9 and J usage is TRBJ2-3; weak D call: TRBD1 (6 bases). The J call may be incorrect, as the DNA end agrees better with TRBJ1-5. The germline gives CDR1 SEHNR, CDR2 FQNEAQ (reference sequence). CDR3 length equals 13 residues. CDR3 protein: CASGVGGRHAQHY. The CDR3 nucleotides are TGTGCCAGCGGGGTCGGGGGCAGACATGCGCAGCATTAT.

This chain joins TRBV24-1 and TRBJ2-1; 7 bases fit TRBD2. The CDR3 length is 15 residues. The V gene's germline CDR1 is KGHDR and CDR2 SFDVKD. Trimming cost V 3 bases and J 12 bases; bases outside gene matches: 13. For the CDR3, the DNA is TGTGCCACCAGTGATGCTAGCGGCCACTACACCGGGCAGTTCTTC. Its protein product is CATSDASGHYTGQFF.

V gene TRBV10-1 combines with J gene TRBJ1-6; D unresolved. Germline values: CDR1 WNHNN, CDR2 SYGVQD (reference sequence). V lost 5 bases and J 7 bases, leaving 0 bases between the germline ends. The CDR3 consists of 10 residues. The CDR3 bases are TGCGCCAGCAGTAATTCACCCCTCCACTTT. This encodes CASSNSPLHF.

J is TRBJ2-7 and V is TRBV2, with D perhaps assigned TRBD1 or TRBD2 (5 bases each). V was clipped by 7 bases and J by 2 bases, with 12 bases between them. The germline V gene encodes CDR1 SNHLY and CDR2 FYNNEI. The CDR3 has 13 amino acids. CDR3 residues: CASNRRGAYEQYF. CDR3 DNA: TGTGCCAGCAACCGCCGAGGGGCCTACGAGCAGTACTTC. Drawing the rest from reference TRBV2 and TRBJ2-7, the complete variable domain is EPEVTQTPSHQVTQMGQEVILRCVPISNHLYFYWYRQILGQKVEFLVSFYNNEISEKSEIFDDQFSVERPDGSNFTLKIRSTKLEDSAMYFCASNRRGAYEQYFGPGTRLTVT.

This chain links TRBV9 with TRBJ2-3, with 10 bases identical to TRBD2. The germline gives CDR1 SGDLS, CDR2 YYNGEE. With V trimmed by 4 bases and J by 10 bases, 9 bases remained unmatched. The CDR3 runs to 14 residues. The CDR3 spells CASSLAGGPQSQYF. CDR3 sequence (DNA): TGTGCCAGCAGCTTAGCGGGAGGTCCCCAGTCGCAGTATTTT.

This chain uses TRBV6-1 with TRBJ2-7; 7 nucleotides agree with TRBD2. The junction had 7 bases not matched to a gene; V was cut back by 6 bases and J by 5 bases. The germline CDR1 and CDR2 sequences are MNHNS and SASEGT. CDR3 size: 13 residues. The CDR3 sequence is CASRGGVKHEQYF. The CDR3, as DNA: TGTGCCAGCAGGGGGGGGGTAAAACACGAGCAGTACTTC.

In regard to this clonotype: One junction end disagrees with the germline gene, perhaps due to a read error. The chain is built from TRBV7-9 and TRBJ1-1; D uncertain. The CDR3 has 15 amino acids. Germline V gene lookup returns CDR1 SEHNR and CDR2 FQNEAQ (reference sequence). DNA for the CDR3: TGTGCCAGCAGCTTAGAACTAAGCGGGAGGAGTGAAGATTTCTTT. Translated, it gives CASSLELSGRSEDFF.

In this sample, this clonotype turned up once. The conserved final phenylalanine or tryptophan is absent from the CDR3, which likely points to a read error. The DNA is left out, because the CDR3 cannot be placed on it with certainty; the CDR3 is given as TCRdb lists it. The chain employs TRBV7-8 and TRBJ2-3; TRBD2, the table's D call, was not compared with the DNA. The CDR3 sequence runs 13 residues, both termini included. CDR1 SGHVS and CDR2 FQNEAQ come from the germline V gene. CDR3 amino acids: CASGVAGGDDTQY.

V and J are TRBV7-8 and TRBJ1-1; no clear D. V lost 1 base and J 9 bases, leaving 18 bases between the germline ends. The CDR3 covers 15 residues. Germline CDR1 is SGHVS and CDR2 is FQNEAQ. CDR3 nucleotide sequence: TGTGCCAGCAGCTTAGATCTAAGACCCAACACGCAAGCTTTCTTT. This gives the protein CASSLDLRPNTQAFF.

A few counts support this clonotype. The V gene is TRBV5-8, the J gene TRBJ2-1; D call uncertain. Germline V gene lookup returns CDR1 SGHTS and CDR2 YDEGEE. The CDR3 extends over 15 amino acids. V dropped 2 bases and J dropped 2 bases, with 11 bases sitting between them. CDR3 sequence reads: CASSFQRRAYNEQFF. In nucleotides, the CDR3 is TGTGCCAGCAGCTTTCAAAGAAGAGCCTACAATGAGCAGTTCTTC.